Shown below are 23 T cell receptor beta chains from a single sample sequenced in a study of cytomegalovirus exposure and HLA in healthy donors (dated by TCRdb to about 2017). Library method: the immunoSEQ multiplex PCR assay. For the multiplex PCR, a mixture combining 60 forward primers for TCR Vbeta segments and 13 reverse primers for TCR Jbeta segments was used. Here the immuneACCESS table is served through TCRdb, limited to in-frame sequences with V and J called. Missing clones are a known gap in these copies; in checked studies unresolved V genes cover under half, and the rest lacks a known reason. This sample gives about 100,000 clones in total; about 70% of them show up just once. 2.5% to 3.5% of the sample is in the top ten clones. The material sequenced was PBMCs. These receptors all come from a female donor in good health and CMV-seropositive.

This chain joins TRBV6-1 and TRBJ2-7, with TRBD1 matching over 8 bases. CDR3 length equals 14 residues. Trimming cost V 4 bases and J 4 bases; bases outside gene matches: 6. CDR1 is MNHNS, CDR2 SASEGT, per germline. The CDR3, as DNA: TGTGCCAGCAGTGCCGGGACAGGTTCTTACGAGCAGTACTTC. This translates into CASSAGTGSYEQYF.

V and J are TRBV4-3 and TRBJ2-7, with 7 bases that match TRBD2. This CDR3 is built from 14 residues. Germline CDR1 LGHNA, CDR2 YSLEER. After removal of 4 bases from V and 3 bases from J, the junction contained 6 bases not matched to a gene. This chain's CDR3 is CASSRQRENYEQYF. The CDR3 DNA follows: TGCGCCAGCAGCCGCCAGCGGGAAAACTACGAGCAGTACTTC.

V usage is TRBV5-1 and J usage is TRBJ2-3; D is perhaps TRBD2 (5 bases). This CDR3 comprises 16 residues. Trimming pared 4 bases from V and 0 bases from J, leaving 15 bases between. Per germline, CDR1 SGHRS and CDR2 YFSETQ. The CDR3 DNA is TGCGCCAGCAGCCGAGGGCTAGCAGCTAGCACAGATACGCAGTATTTT. Translating gives CASSRGLAASTDTQYF.

The J gene is TRBJ1-1, the V gene TRBV7-2; D is ambiguous. Trimming left V 3 bases short and J 1 base short, with 6 bases between. The CDR3 covers 13 residues. The germline CDR1 and CDR2 sequences are SGHTA and FQGNSA. The CDR3 is CASSFSQNTEAFF. DNA for the CDR3: TGTGCCAGCAGCTTTAGTCAGAACACTGAAGCTTTCTTT. The variable domain in full, completed from reference TRBV7-2 and TRBJ1-1, reads GAGVSQSPSNKVTEKGKDVELRCDPISGHTALYWYRQSLGQGLEFLIYFQGNSAPDKSGLPSDRFSAERTGGSVSTLTIQRTQQEDSAVYLCASSFSQNTEAFFGQGTRLTVV.

The chain carries TRBV2 and TRBJ2-2; 9 bases fit TRBD2. Germline V gene data show CDR1 as SNHLY and CDR2 as FYNNEI. The CDR3 runs to 17 residues. Trimming cost V 3 bases and J 1 base; bases outside gene matches: 6. The CDR3 DNA follows: TGTGCCAGCAGTGACCCCCGACTAGCGGAGAACACCGGGGAGCTGTTTTTT. It yields the protein CASSDPRLAENTGELFF.

J is TRBJ2-4 and V is TRBV10-2; D possibly corresponds to TRBD1 (5 bases). Germline lookup yields CDR1 WSHSY and CDR2 SAAADI. V was clipped by 3 bases and J by 8 bases, with 5 bases between them. CDR3 size: 11 residues. The CDR3 here is CASSEGDIQYF. CDR3 nucleotides: TGCGCCAGCAGTGAAGGGGACATTCAGTACTTC.

J is TRBJ1-1 and V is TRBV7-9, with 10 bases lining up with TRBD1. Germline V lookup: CDR1 SEHNR, CDR2 FQNEAQ (reference sequence). CDR3 length equals 16 residues. V lost 4 bases and J lost 6; bases outside the gene matches: 11. The CDR3 spells CASSSGTGEGGAEAFF. The CDR3 DNA reads TGTGCCAGCAGCTCTGGGACAGGGGAAGGTGGGGCTGAAGCTTTCTTT.

This clone was counted once. This chain uses TRBV6-1 with TRBJ2-4; TRBD1 is a possible D gene (5 bases). V lost 3 bases and J lost 6, with 6 bases in between. The CDR3 is 12 amino acids. Germline lookup yields CDR1 MNHNS and CDR2 SASEGT. In DNA form, the CDR3 reads TGTGCCAGCAGTGATGACAGAAACATTCAGTACTTC. Protein sequence: CASSDDRNIQYF.

The gene calls are TRBV19 and TRBJ1-2; possible D gene TRBD1, 6 bases. Germline-derived CDR1 and CDR2 are LNHDA and SQIVND (reference sequence). The CDR3 length is 14 residues. Trimming pared 5 bases from V and 8 bases from J, leaving 18 bases between. The CDR3 loop is CASSPRQALVGYTF. In DNA, the CDR3 is TGTGCCAGTAGTCCGAGACAGGCTTTGGTCGGCTACACCTTC.

The chain carries TRBV6-5 and TRBJ2-2; TRBD1 aligns across 7 bases. The germline gives CDR1 MNHEY, CDR2 SVGAGI. The ends lost 6 bases at V and 2 bases at J; junction bases unmatched: 3. The CDR3 runs to 14 residues. CDR3 residues: CASRGQINTGELFF. DNA for the CDR3: TGTGCCAGCAGGGGACAGATCAACACCGGGGAGCTGTTTTTT.

This chain connects TRBV4-1 to TRBJ2-5; 8 nucleotides align to TRBD1. CDR3 length: 19 amino acids. Unmatched junction bases numbered 16, after V lost 0 bases and J lost 4 bases. Germline V gene data show CDR1 as MGHRA and CDR2 as YSYEKL. CDR3 region: CASSQEGSGTGERGETQYF. The DNA of the CDR3 is TGCGCCAGCAGCCAAGAGGGTTCCGGGACAGGAGAAAGGGGAGAGACCCAGTACTTC.

This chain connects TRBV7-9 to TRBJ1-2; possibly TRBD1 for D (5 bases). Germline assignment: CDR1 SEHNR and CDR2 FQNEAQ (reference sequence). V was trimmed by 5 bases and J by 4 bases, leaving 14 bases between them. CDR3 length: 14 amino acids. This chain's CDR3 is CASSLGQSFYGYTF. The CDR3 bases are TGTGCCAGCAGCCTGGGGCAGTCTTTCTATGGCTACACCTTC. The complete variable domain, with remaining parts taken from reference TRBV7-9 and TRBJ1-2, reads DTGVSQNPRHKITKRGQNVTFRCDPISEHNRLYWYRQTLGQGPEFLTYFQNEAQLEKSRLLSDRFSAERPKGSFSTLEIQRTEQGDSAMYLCASSLGQSFYGYTFGSGTRLTVV.

This clone was counted between two and nine times. The V call is TRBV5-1, the J call TRBJ1-4; the match to TRBD1 covers 9 bases. The CDR3 consists of 13 residues. Germline-derived CDR1 and CDR2 are SGHRS and YFSETQ. The J segment lost 7 bases and the V segment lost 7 bases, leaving 5 bases of the junction unmatched. The CDR3 here is CASSTGGGEKLFF. The CDR3 DNA reads TGCGCCAGCTCGACAGGGGGAGGTGAAAAACTGTTTTTT.

The chain joins TRBV29-1 to TRBJ2-7; the D gene is possibly TRBD2 (5 bases). CDR3 size: 13 residues. Germline-derived CDR1 and CDR2 are SQVTM and ANQGSEA. The ends were cut back, 6 bases at V and 3 bases at J, with 15 bases in the middle. CDR3 protein: CSVTRDFGYEQYF. The CDR3 DNA reads TGCAGCGTAACTAGGGATTTTGGCTACGAGCAGTACTTC.

The rearrangement uses TRBV9 and TRBJ2-1; D possibly corresponds to TRBD2 (6 bases). CDR3 length: 16 residues. The germline V gene encodes CDR1 SGDLS and CDR2 YYNGEE. V was shortened by 4 bases and J by 0 bases, with 14 bases between the two germline ends. The CDR3 DNA sequence: TGTGCCAGCAGCTTTCGCGGGGAAAGCTCCTACAATGAGCAGTTCTTC. Translating it yields CASSFRGESSYNEQFF.

In nucleotides, the CDR3 is TGTGCCAGCAGGAGGTCGGGGAGGTACTTC. Its translation is CASRRSGRYF. The chain couples TRBV6-8 to TRBJ2-7; perhaps TRBD2 as D (5 bases). The V gene's germline CDR1 is MNHGY and CDR2 SAAAGT. With 6 bases removed from V and 12 bases from J, the gap between germline ends came to 12 bases. CDR3 size: 10 residues.

The chain carries TRBV29-1 and TRBJ1-3; D possibly corresponds to TRBD1 (5 bases). The CDR3 has 13 residues. CDR1 is SQVTM and CDR2 is ANQGSEA in the germline V gene. Trimming removed 3 bases at V and 6 bases at J, with 12 bases between. CDR3 DNA sequence: TGCAGCGTTGATGGGGCCGAACTAAACACCATATATTTT. This codes for CSVDGAELNTIYF.

J is TRBJ2-5 and V is TRBV5-1, with 7 bases matching TRBD2. CDR1 and CDR2 (germline): SGHRS, YFSETQ. CDR3 length: 15 amino acids. J was trimmed by 4 bases and V by 5 bases; bases with no gene match: 11. The CDR3 is CASSANSGDGETQYF. CDR3 nucleotide sequence: TGCGCCAGCAGTGCTAACAGCGGGGATGGAGAGACCCAGTACTTC.

This clone was recorded a few times. This sequence joins TRBV6-5 and TRBJ1-1; tentatively, D is TRBD1 (6 bases). The V and J ends lost 6 bases and 1 base respectively, with 9 bases between them. Germline CDR1 is MNHEY and CDR2 is SVGAGI. The CDR3 contains 13 residues. The DNA of the CDR3 is TGTGCCAGCAGCCTGGGACAGAACACTGAAGCTTTCTTT. This gives the protein CASSLGQNTEAFF.

A note on this clone: In the same sample, other DNA sequences code for this CDR3. This chain uses TRBV7-2 with TRBJ1-1; TRBD1 aligns across 8 bases. The trim removed 5 bases at V and 4 bases at J, leaving 6 bases unmatched. The CDR3 spans 14 residues. The germline V gene has CDR1 SGHTA and CDR2 FQGNSA. In DNA form, the CDR3 reads TGTGCCAGCAGCGGACAGGGCCCTGGCACTGAAGCTTTCTTT. Amino acids: CASSGQGPGTEAFF.

The chain couples TRBV5-6 to TRBJ1-2; D might be TRBD1 (5 bases). CDR1 is SGHDT, CDR2 YYEEEE, per germline. V was clipped by 4 bases and J by 4 bases, with 20 bases between them. The CDR3 is made up of 16 amino acids. For the CDR3, the DNA is TGTGCCAGCAGCCTTGGGGCGGGGCTCCTAGGCTATGGCTACACCTTC. This sequence encodes CASSLGAGLLGYGYTF.

The chain recombines TRBV7-2 with TRBJ2-1, with 15 bases fitting TRBD2. The germline V gene has CDR1 SGHTA and CDR2 FQGNSA. V shed 5 bases, J shed 8 bases, and the junction held 7 bases outside the gene matches. The CDR3 has 16 residues. The CDR3 protein is CASSTRTSGGGDEQFF. The CDR3 DNA reads TGTGCCAGCAGCACCCGGACTAGCGGGGGGGGCGATGAGCAGTTCTTC.

This chain's CDR3 is CASSYGRRENTEAFF. The CDR3 coding sequence is TGTGCCAGCAGTTACGGCCGCAGGGAGAACACTGAAGCTTTCTTT. The V and J genes are TRBV6-5 and TRBJ1-1, with D possibly matching TRBD1 (5 bases). V lost 2 bases and J lost 1, with 11 bases in between. This CDR3 is 15 amino acids long. The germline gives CDR1 MNHEY, CDR2 SVGAGI.